A selection of T cell receptor beta chains follows, all from one sample in a study of T-cell reconstitution after alpha-beta-depleted transplantation in children. In TCRdb, the PCR reads were re-called with MiXCR into one record per CDR3 protein. The sample holds around 670,000 distinct CDR3 sequences, roughly 13% seen once. The sequences come from PBMCs, collected before TCRalphabeta/CD19-depleted stem cell transplant. Every receptor here comes from a girl aged 2-10 years with congenital amegakaryocytic thrombocytopenia, due to receive a stem cell transplant. Each CDR3 is given with its conserved first and last residue. Fields, in order: clone size, V gene, J gene, D gene, CDR3 protein, CDR3 DNA. D genes are given only for firm matches. Size is omitted from some rows. Given values are once, few, many or a class for expanded clones.

>-|TRBV5-1|TRBJ2-1|-
CASSGGGPTNAYNEQFF
TGCGCCAGCAGCGGGGGTGGACCGACCAACGCCTACAATGAGCAGTTCTTC
>-|TRBV5-1|TRBJ2-3|-
CASSWDRTYSTDTQYF
TGCGCCAGCAGCTGGGATCGGACTTACAGCACAGATACGCAGTATTTT
>-|TRBV12-3/TRBV12-4|TRBJ1-2|TRBD1
CASSLQGARGYTF
TGTGCCAGCAGTTTACAGGGGGCCAGGGGCTACACCTTC
>-|TRBV6-2/TRBV6-3|TRBJ1-5|-
CASSSPHRGGSNQPQHF
TGTGCCAGCAGTTCCCCCCACCGGGGCGGGAGCAATCAGCCCCAGCATTTT
>-|TRBV20-1|TRBJ2-7|-
CSAREKAGVGEQYF
TGCAGTGCTAGAGAGAAGGCTGGGGTTGGCGAGCAGTACTTC
>-|TRBV5-6|TRBJ2-7|-
CASSLKNYEQYF
TGTGCCAGCAGCTTGAAAAACTACGAGCAGTACTTC
>few|TRBV20-1|TRBJ2-2|-
CSAVRHSGELFF
TGCAGTGCCGTCCGACATTCCGGGGAGCTGTTTTTT
>many|TRBV29-1|TRBJ2-2|TRBD2
CSIRGTTSGDPNTGELFF
TGCAGCATCCGAGGTACGACTAGCGGAGACCCGAACACCGGGGAGCTGTTTTTT
>-|TRBV7-9|TRBJ2-1|-
CASSLCAARNEQFF
TGTGCCAGCAGCTTATGTGCAGCGAGGAATGAGCAGTTCTTC
>many|TRBV20-1|TRBJ2-7|TRBD2
CSAASGSAYEQYF
TGCAGTGCTGCTAGCGGGAGTGCGTACGAGCAGTACTTC
>few|TRBV7-9|TRBJ2-6|-
CASSPTRSGANVLTF
TGTGCCAGCAGCCCGACCCGCTCTGGGGCCAACGTCCTGACTTTC
>many|TRBV5-1|TRBJ2-2|-
CASSRQGRTRAGELFF
TGCGCCAGCAGCCGCCAAGGCCGAACTCGGGCCGGGGAGCTGTTTTTT
>-|TRBV20-1|TRBJ1-1|TRBD1
CSARADIPDRGNTEAFF
TGCAGTGCTAGGGCGGATATCCCCGACAGGGGAAACACTGAAGCTTTCTTT
>-|TRBV20-1|TRBJ1-5|-
CSARLANQPQHF
TGCAGTGCTAGATTGGCGAATCAGCCCCAGCATTTT
>many|TRBV20-1|TRBJ2-7|-
CSAREVADSYEQYF
TGCAGTGCTAGAGAGGTTGCGGACTCCTACGAGCAGTACTTC
>-|TRBV6-2/TRBV6-3|TRBJ1-2|-
CASSYQQVYGYTF
TGTGCCAGCAGTTACCAACAGGTCTATGGCTACACCTTC
>-|TRBV12-3/TRBV12-4|TRBJ2-7|-
CASSQGTAYEQYF
TGTGCCAGCAGCCAAGGGACCGCCTACGAGCAGTACTTC
>-|TRBV12-3/TRBV12-4|TRBJ2-1|-
CASSLVGGGGEQFF
TGTGCCAGCAGTTTAGTAGGTGGGGGTGGTGAGCAGTTCTTC
>few|TRBV11-2|TRBJ2-5|TRBD2
CASSLERLAGGHQETQYF
TGTGCCAGCAGCTTAGAACGTCTAGCGGGAGGCCACCAAGAGACCCAGTACTTC
>many|TRBV20-1|TRBJ2-3|TRBD2
CSARETSGSSDTQYF
TGCAGTGCTAGAGAAACTAGCGGGAGTTCGGATACGCAGTATTTT
>few|TRBV29-1|TRBJ2-3|TRBD1
CSVEQGARGTDTQYF
TGCAGCGTCGAGCAGGGGGCGCGGGGTACAGATACGCAGTATTTT
>few|TRBV27|TRBJ2-1|TRBD2
CASSLLAGVGSEQFF
TGTGCCAGCAGTTTACTAGCGGGAGTAGGGAGTGAGCAGTTCTTC
>many|TRBV6-5|TRBJ2-1|TRBD2
CASSYSVWREGPHEQFF
TGTGCCAGCAGTTACTCCGTTTGGCGGGAGGGCCCTCATGAGCAGTTCTTC
>many|TRBV20-1|TRBJ1-5|-
CSARDGFNQPQHF
TGCAGTGCTAGAGATGGGTTCAATCAGCCCCAGCATTTT